Presented here are 7 T cell receptor beta chains from one specimen sequenced in a study of identical twins. TCRdb re-analysed the 5' RACE reads in MiXCR, keeping a single row per CDR3 protein. The table has 450,000 or so distinct CDR3 sequences, approximately 15% seen once. This sample was shared with a second study, whose subject was yellow fever vaccine responses in identical twins.

Sequenced sample: CD4+ T cells sorted from blood. The source of these receptors is a woman aged 18-30 years in good health.

This sequence joins TRBV20-1 and TRBJ1-1; D is undetermined. This CDR3 has 14 amino acids. CDR1 is DFQATT and CDR2 is SNEGSKA in the germline V gene (reference sequence). Trimming pared 3 bases from V and 1 base from J, leaving 12 bases between. CDR3 in amino acids: CSARPRPQNTEAFF. DNA for the CDR3: TGCAGTGCTAGGCCCAGACCCCAGAACACTGAAGCTTTCTTT.

This clonotype was observed at least ten times. The CDR3 is CASSRRTSGSSYNEQFF. The CDR3, as DNA: TGTGCCAGCAGTCGAAGGACTAGCGGAAGCTCCTACAATGAGCAGTTCTTC. The rearrangement links TRBV5-6 to TRBJ2-1; 10 positions match TRBD2. The CDR3 extends over 17 amino acids. V gave up 5 bases and J gave up 0 bases; unmatched junction bases: 8. Germline loops: CDR1 SGHDT, CDR2 YYEEEE.

This clonotype was seen a handful of times. The chain couples TRBV5-1 to TRBJ2-1; no clear D. Trimming removed 4 bases from V and 0 bases from J, with 11 bases in between. The germline V gene has CDR1 SGHRS and CDR2 YFSETQ. This CDR3 region has 15 residues. The CDR3 DNA sequence: TGCGCCAGCAGCCCTTCATCGAGCTCCTACAATGAGCAGTTCTTC. Translation: CASSPSSSSYNEQFF.

This clonotype was detected a few times. This chain joins TRBV7-9 and TRBJ2-3, with unresolved D. V was pared by 5 bases and J by 0 bases, with 12 bases between. This CDR3 is 15 amino acids long. Germline CDR1 and CDR2: SEHNR and FQNEAQ (reference sequence). CDR3 coding DNA: TGTGCCAGCAGCCCGGAGAGCGACAGCACAGATACGCAGTATTTT. Amino acid sequence: CASSPESDSTDTQYF.

This clonotype was recorded a few times. V usage is TRBV12-3 or TRBV12-4 and J usage is TRBJ2-7, with TRBD2 identical over 11 bases. V shed 5 bases, J shed 3 bases, and the junction held 3 bases outside the gene matches. The CDR3 sequence is 14 residues long. The CDR3 DNA sequence: TGTGCCAGCAGTGAGACTAGCGGGAACTACGAGCAGTACTTC. This codes for CASSETSGNYEQYF.

V gene TRBV6-2 or TRBV6-3 combines with J gene TRBJ2-7; 8 positions match TRBD2. This CDR3 is 15 amino acids long. Trimming at V came to 5 bases and at J to 2 bases, leaving 8 bases not matched to a gene. Per germline, CDR1 MNHEY and CDR2 SVGEGT. As DNA, the CDR3 is TGTGCCAGCAGTCAACTAGCGGAAGCCACCTACGAGCAGTACTTC. This translates into CASSQLAEATYEQYF.

This sequence joins TRBV6-1 and TRBJ2-1; TRBD2 matches 7 bases. V lost 7 bases, J lost 6 bases, and 6 bases stayed unmatched. The germline CDR1 and CDR2 sequences are MNHNS and SASEGT. The CDR3 has 13 residues. The CDR3, as DNA: TGTGCCAGCAACCCTGGGGGGGGCAATGAGCAGTTCTTC. It yields the protein CASNPGGGNEQFF.